The 17 T cell receptor beta chains reported below all come from one sample, sequenced in a study of identical twins. TCRdb passed the 5' RACE reads through MiXCR, listing each CDR3 protein once. The data contain around 220,000 distinct CDR3 sequences, roughly a tenth of them singletons. Source material: memory T cells sorted from blood. The source of these receptors is a man in his fifties or sixties in good health.

This clonotype was picked up many times. The gene calls are TRBV5-1 and TRBJ2-2, with unresolved D. The CDR3 loop spans 15 amino acids. The V gene's germline CDR1 is SGHRS and CDR2 YFSETQ. Trimming took 0 bases from V and 13 from J, leaving 19 bases between them. The CDR3 bases are TGCGCCAGCAGCTTGGCCGGTGATGTGGCTTGGGGGCTGTTTTTT. Amino acid sequence: CASSLAGDVAWGLFF.

The J gene is TRBJ2-2, the V gene TRBV27, with TRBD2 matching 10 bases. The CDR3 spans 15 residues. V shed 2 bases and J 7 bases; nucleotides not matched to a gene: 4. Germline V lookup: CDR1 MNHEY, CDR2 SMNVEV (reference sequence). The CDR3 DNA is TGTGCCAGCAGTTTAACTGGGACTAGCGTCGGGGAGCTGTTTTTT. Protein: CASSLTGTSVGELFF.

In its sample, this clonotype was seen many times. This rearrangement joins TRBV20-1 to TRBJ2-1; 9 bases line up with TRBD2. The CDR3 has 15 residues. Germline V gives CDR1 DFQATT, CDR2 SNEGSKA (reference sequence). With V trimmed by 0 bases and J by 12 bases, 12 bases remained unmatched. CDR3 amino acids: CSARDRGSGGWRQFF. The CDR3 DNA reads as TGCAGTGCTAGAGATAGGGGTAGCGGGGGTTGGCGGCAGTTCTTC.

This chain uses TRBV5-1 with TRBJ2-3; the match to TRBD1 covers 9 bases. Losses at the gene ends were 4 bases for V and 6 bases for J; bases not matched to a gene: 9. Germline V CDR1 and CDR2: SGHRS, YFSETQ. The CDR3 consists of 15 residues. The DNA for the CDR3 is TGCGCCAGCAGCCCCGGGACAGGGCTTTTCGATACGCAGTATTTT. Its protein product is CASSPGTGLFDTQYF.

This clonotype showed up just a few times. This chain links TRBV28 with TRBJ2-7; TRBD2 agrees at 10 bases. This CDR3 comprises 17 residues. V dropped 3 bases and J dropped 0; count of bases not matched to a gene: 8. Germline CDR1 reads MDHEN; CDR2 reads SYDVKM. DNA of the CDR3: TGTGCCAGCAGTTTTATGCTCGGACTAGCGGCCTCCTACGAGCAGTACTTC. The encoded protein is CASSFMLGLAASYEQYF.

This clonotype has only a few counts. The chain is built from TRBV10-3 and TRBJ2-1; TRBD2 matches at 9 bases. The CDR3 has 14 amino acids. Unmatched junction bases numbered 3, after V lost 2 bases and J lost 7 bases. CDR1 is ENHRY and CDR2 is SYGVKD in the germline V gene. The CDR3 here is CAISETSGQNEQFF. For the CDR3, the DNA is TGTGCCATCAGTGAGACTAGCGGGCAAAATGAGCAGTTCTTC.

In its sample, this clonotype was seen many times. The chain is built from TRBV28 and TRBJ1-2; D is perhaps TRBD1 (6 bases). Trimming left V 5 bases short and J 8 bases short, with 27 bases between. The germline V gene has CDR1 MDHEN and CDR2 SYDVKM. This CDR3 is built from 17 residues. CDR3 in DNA: TGTGCCAGCAGTCCGACGGGGGCGCGAACGGTGGGATGGGGCTACACCTTC. Translated: CASSPTGARTVGWGYTF.

This sequence joins TRBV4-3 and TRBJ1-1; TRBD1 matches at 8 bases. V trimming: 3 bases; J trimming: 7 bases; junction bases outside the gene matches: 13. CDR3 length equals 16 residues. The V gene's germline CDR1 is LGHNA and CDR2 YSLEER. CDR3 nucleotide sequence: TGCGCCAGCAGCCAGAGGGGAGCCGGGACAGGAGATGAAGCTTTCTTT. Its protein product is CASSQRGAGTGDEAFF.

The chain joins TRBV15 to TRBJ2-7; D gene uncertain. The CDR3 runs 12 residues. V lost 7 bases to trimming and J lost 6 bases, with 13 bases between them. Per germline, CDR1 LNHNV and CDR2 YYDKDF (reference sequence). CDR3: CATNAQSGEQYF. CDR3 coding DNA: TGTGCCACCAACGCGCAATCGGGCGAGCAGTACTTC. Based on the CDR3 plus reference TRBV15 and TRBJ2-7, the full variable domain is DAMVIQNPRYQVTQFGKPVTLSCSQTLNHNVMYWYQQKSSQAPKLLFHYYDKDFNNEADTPDNFQSRRPNTSFCFLDIRSPGLGDTAMYLCATNAQSGEQYFGPGTRLTVT.

This clonotype was found a few times. The chain carries TRBV6-1 and TRBJ2-1; D might be TRBD1 (5 bases). This CDR3 spans 16 amino acids. CDR1 and CDR2 from the germline V gene are MNHNS and SASEGT. V shed 5 bases and J shed 4 bases, with 18 bases lying between them. The CDR3 DNA reads TGTGCCAGCAGTCCCGCGACAGATACCACTTACAATGAGCAGTTCTTC. It translates to CASSPATDTTYNEQFF.

This clonotype appeared many times. This chain uses TRBV9 with TRBJ1-1; 8 bases line up with TRBD1. Germline V gives CDR1 SGDLS, CDR2 YYNGEE. The CDR3 is made up of 19 amino acids. Germline trimming cut 4 bases from V and 0 bases from J; bases unmatched to any gene: 17. CDR3 coding DNA: TGTGCCAGCAGCCCCCAGGACAGGGTGGTAGTATCCATGAACACTGAAGCTTTCTTT. It codes for CASSPQDRVVVSMNTEAFF.

The chain uses TRBV11-3 and TRBJ2-1; D is perhaps TRBD2 (6 bases). Trimming took off 3 bases at V and 4 bases at J, with 10 bases between the two ends. The CDR3 covers 14 residues. Per germline, CDR1 SGHNT and CDR2 YENEEA. The DNA of the CDR3 is TGTGCCAGCAGCTTTGACGGGGGATACAATGAGCAGTTCTTC. Protein sequence: CASSFDGGYNEQFF.

This chain uses TRBV12-3 or TRBV12-4 with TRBJ2-7; D possibly corresponds to TRBD2 (6 bases). The length of the CDR3 is 15 residues. Between the trimmed V and J ends, which lost 3 bases and 6 bases, there was a span of 18 bases. The CDR3 sequence: CASSFGRLGSPEQYF. The CDR3 DNA follows: TGTGCCAGCAGTTTTGGAAGACTAGGCTCCCCCGAGCAGTACTTC.

This clonotype showed up many times. J is TRBJ1-1 and V is TRBV4-3; 7 nucleotides align to TRBD1. Germline CDR1 reads LGHNA; CDR2 reads YSLEER. The junction had 5 bases not matched to a gene; V was cut back by 2 bases and J by 5 bases. This CDR3 is 14 amino acids long. CDR3 residues: CASSQSTGRTEAFF. The CDR3 nucleotides are TGCGCCAGCAGCCAATCGACAGGGCGGACTGAAGCTTTCTTT.

Remarks on this clonotype: Mismatch with germline at one junction end may stem from a read error. The CDR3, as DNA: TGTGCCAGCGGTGAACAGAGAAACACCATATATTTT. Amino acids: CASGEQRNTIYF. This rearrangement joins TRBV6-1 to TRBJ1-3; D gene unclear. From germline, CDR1 is MNHNS and CDR2 SASEGT. The CDR3 has 12 residues.

There are a few counts of this clonotype. This chain connects TRBV2 to TRBJ1-1; 10 positions agree with TRBD1. Trimming at V came to 5 bases and at J to 1 base, leaving 13 bases not matched to a gene. CDR1 SNHLY and CDR2 FYNNEI come from the germline V gene. The CDR3 is made up of 18 amino acids. CDR3 sequence reads: CASSLEFGQGEANTEAFF. The CDR3 DNA follows: TGTGCCAGCAGTTTAGAATTTGGACAGGGGGAGGCGAACACTGAAGCTTTCTTT.

At least ten counts were recorded for this clonotype. This chain's CDR3 is CASSREASGSYEQYF. The CDR3 DNA sequence: TGTGCCAGCAGTCGAGAGGCTAGCGGTTCCTACGAGCAGTACTTC. V gene TRBV12-3 or TRBV12-4 combines with J gene TRBJ2-7; 7 bases agree with TRBD2. J gave up 1 base and V 5 bases, and 8 bases lay outside the gene matches. The CDR3 is made up of 15 amino acids.